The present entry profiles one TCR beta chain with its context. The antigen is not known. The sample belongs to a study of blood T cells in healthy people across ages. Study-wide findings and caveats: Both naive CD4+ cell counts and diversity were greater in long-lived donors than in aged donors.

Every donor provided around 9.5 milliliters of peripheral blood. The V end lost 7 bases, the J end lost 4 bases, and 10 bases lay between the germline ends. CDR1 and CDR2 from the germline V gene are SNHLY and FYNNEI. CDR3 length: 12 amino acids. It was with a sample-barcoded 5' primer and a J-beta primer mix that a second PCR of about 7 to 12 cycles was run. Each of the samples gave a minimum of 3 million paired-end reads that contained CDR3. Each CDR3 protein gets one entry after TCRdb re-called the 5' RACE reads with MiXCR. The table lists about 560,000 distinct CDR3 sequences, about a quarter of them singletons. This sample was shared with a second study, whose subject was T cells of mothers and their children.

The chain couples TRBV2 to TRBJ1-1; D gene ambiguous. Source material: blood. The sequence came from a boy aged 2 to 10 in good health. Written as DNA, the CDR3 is TGTGCCAGCACTGCGTCGGGCACTGAAGCTTTCTTT. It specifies CASTASGTEAFF.